The 25 T cell receptor beta chains listed next were all sequenced from one sample in a study of cytomegalovirus exposure and HLA in healthy donors. The PCR used 60 Vbeta and 13 Jbeta primers. TCRdb's table, derived via immunoSEQ multiplex PCR, lists solely in-frame clones and lacks some. The sample comprises about 220,000 clones, roughly 85% of which are singletons, and 1.5% to 2% rests with the top ten. Material: PBMCs. The receptors were gathered from a male donor in good health and CMV-seronegative.

The J gene is TRBJ2-7, the V gene TRBV5-1; D unresolved. This CDR3 comprises 12 residues. Looked up from germline, CDR1 is SGHRS and CDR2 is YFSETQ. Trimming left V 4 bases short and J 0 bases short, with 5 bases between. The CDR3 is CASSPVSYEQYF. CDR3 DNA: TGCGCCAGCAGCCCAGTCTCCTACGAGCAGTACTTC.

The chain uses TRBV5-1 and TRBJ2-7, with D possibly being TRBD2 (6 bases). Germline V gene data show CDR1 as SGHRS and CDR2 as YFSETQ. The CDR3 extends over 14 amino acids. Trimming pared 7 bases from V and 6 bases from J, leaving 20 bases between. CDR3 nucleotides: TGCGCCAGCCGGCGGGACGTGACATTTTCCGAGCAGTACTTC. Encoded protein: CASRRDVTFSEQYF.

This sequence joins TRBV9 and TRBJ2-1, with D unclear. From germline, CDR1 is SGDLS and CDR2 YYNGEE. V lost 0 bases, J lost 9 bases, and 16 bases lay in between. This CDR3 is 15 amino acids long. The CDR3 bases are TGTGCCAGCAGCGTAGAAATCAGGCTCCTTCCTGAGCAGTTCTTC. Its translation: CASSVEIRLLPEQFF. Full variable domain (missing parts from reference TRBV9 and TRBJ2-1): DSGVTQTPKHLITATGQRVTLRCSPRSGDLSVYWYQQSLDQGLQFLIQYYNGEERAKGNILERFSAQQFPDLHSELNLSSLELGDSALYFCASSVEIRLLPEQFFGPGTRLTVL.

This clone was seen once. This chain joins TRBV6-6 and TRBJ1-2; TRBD1 is a possible D gene (5 bases). From germline, CDR1 is MNHNY and CDR2 SVGAGI (reference sequence). With 7 bases removed from V and 7 bases from J, the gap between germline ends came to 13 bases. The length of the CDR3 is 12 residues. The chain's CDR3 is CASTSQGRGYTF. The CDR3 nucleotides read TGTGCCAGCACTTCCCAGGGCCGTGGCTACACCTTC.

Only one count was recorded for this clone. V and J are TRBV28 and TRBJ1-1; a possible D gene is TRBD1 (5 bases). This CDR3 spans 13 amino acids. The germline V gene encodes CDR1 MDHEN and CDR2 SYDVKM. Trimming shortened V by 7 bases and J by 6 bases, and 15 bases separated the two germline ends. The CDR3 DNA is TGTGCCAGCAAGGCGCCAGGGAGGGCTGAAGCTTTCTTT. The encoded protein is CASKAPGRAEAFF.

This chain joins TRBV27 and TRBJ2-7; possible D gene TRBD1, 5 bases. The CDR3 totals 12 residues. Germline V CDR1 and CDR2: MNHEY, SMNVEV (reference sequence). V gave up 8 bases and J gave up 3 bases, with 11 bases separating them. The CDR3 region is CASVGQGYEQYF. The CDR3 bases are TGTGCCAGCGTTGGGCAGGGCTACGAGCAGTACTTC.

The V and J genes are TRBV11-3 and TRBJ2-7; a weak D match, TRBD1 (5 bases). The CDR3 has 13 amino acids. Germline V gives CDR1 SGHNT, CDR2 YENEEA. Trimming cost V 1 base and J 2 bases, with 6 bases left between them. The DNA of the CDR3 is TGTGCCAGCAGCTTAGGACAGCCCTACGAGCAGTACTTC. Amino acids: CASSLGQPYEQYF.

V is TRBV7-9 and J is TRBJ1-1, with D hard to call. The CDR3 sequence is 14 residues long. The V gene lost 1 base and the J gene lost 3 bases, with 9 bases spanning the gap. Germline V gives CDR1 SEHNR, CDR2 FQNEAQ (reference sequence). Written as DNA, the CDR3 is TGTGCCAGCAGCTTAGTAGGCAGGTACACTGAAGCTTTCTTT. Translation gives CASSLVGRYTEAFF.

This clone was recorded once. The V and J genes are TRBV9 and TRBJ2-3, with TRBD1 matching over 7 bases. The V and J ends lost 2 bases and 4 bases, in that order; junction bases with no gene match: 7. The CDR3 runs to 15 residues. Germline V gives CDR1 SGDLS, CDR2 YYNGEE. The CDR3 loop is CASSVGQGVADTQYF. CDR3 nucleotides: TGTGCCAGCAGCGTCGGGCAGGGGGTTGCAGATACGCAGTATTTT.

The chain recombines TRBV18 with TRBJ2-7; TRBD1 matches at 8 bases. The CDR3 spans 16 residues. Germline lookup yields CDR1 KGHSH and CDR2 LQKENI. Trimming at V came to 6 bases and at J to 4 bases, leaving 14 bases not matched to a gene. As DNA, the CDR3 is TGTGCCAGCTCGCGAGACCGACAGGGGACAAGATACGAGCAGTACTTC. It specifies CASSRDRQGTRYEQYF.

The V and J genes are TRBV5-6 and TRBJ1-1; D not certain. The V gene lost 1 base and the J gene lost 4 bases, with 8 bases spanning the gap. Germline V lookup: CDR1 SGHDT, CDR2 YYEEEE. The CDR3 spans 13 residues. Here the CDR3 DNA reads TGTGCCAGCAGCTTGTCCAGGTTCACTGAAGCTTTCTTT. Residues: CASSLSRFTEAFF.

The rearrangement joins TRBV5-1 to TRBJ1-2; 9 bases map to TRBD1. The ends lost 1 base at V and 2 bases at J; junction bases unmatched: 3. Germline values: CDR1 SGHRS, CDR2 YFSETQ. This CDR3 spans 15 amino acids. The CDR3: CASSLYGTGNYGYTF. The CDR3 bases are TGCGCCAGCAGCTTGTACGGGACAGGGAACTATGGCTACACCTTC.

The rearrangement links TRBV11-1 to TRBJ2-7; D gene uncertain. The V end lost 5 bases, the J end lost 0 bases, and 5 bases lay between the germline ends. The V gene's germline CDR1 is SGHAT and CDR2 FQDESV (reference sequence). The CDR3 runs 12 residues. The CDR3 bases are TGTGCCAGCAGCCACAGCTCCTACGAGCAGTACTTC. Its translation is CASSHSSYEQYF. Full variable domain (remainder filled in from reference TRBV11-1 and TRBJ2-7): EAEVAQSPRYKITEKSQAVAFWCDPISGHATLYWYRQILGQGPELLVQFQDESVVDDSQLPKDRFSAERLKGVDSTLKIQPAELGDSAMYLCASSHSSYEQYFGPGTRLTVT.

The rearrangement uses TRBV27 and TRBJ2-7, with D possibly matching TRBD1 (6 bases). The CDR3 loop spans 14 amino acids. CDR1 is MNHEY and CDR2 is SMNVEV in the germline V gene (reference sequence). Trimming took 8 bases from V and 5 from J, leaving 19 bases between them. The CDR3 loop reads CASGLSTGTHEQYF. The CDR3 DNA is TGTGCCAGCGGCCTCTCTACAGGGACCCACGAGCAGTACTTC.

As concerns this clone: The identical CDR3 is also encoded by other nucleotide sequences in the sample. V usage is TRBV9 and J usage is TRBJ2-3; 12 nucleotides agree with TRBD2. Trimming at V came to 3 bases and at J to 4 bases, leaving 3 bases not matched to a gene. CDR3 size: 15 residues. Germline CDR1 SGDLS, CDR2 YYNGEE. Here the CDR3 reads CASSASGRGADTQYF. The CDR3 coding sequence is TGTGCCAGCAGCGCTAGCGGGAGGGGCGCAGATACGCAGTATTTT.

V is TRBV28 and J is TRBJ1-1; no clear D gene. V dropped 2 bases and J dropped 0 bases, with 7 bases sitting between them. This CDR3 is 14 amino acids long. Germline CDR1 is MDHEN and CDR2 is SYDVKM. CDR3 sequence (DNA): TGTGCCAGCAGTTTACGGCGGATGAACACTGAAGCTTTCTTT. It translates to CASSLRRMNTEAFF.

This chain joins TRBV14 and TRBJ2-7; D is perhaps TRBD1 (5 bases). This CDR3 is built from 13 residues. Germline V lookup: CDR1 SGHDN, CDR2 FVKESK. The V end lost 1 base, the J end lost 6 bases, and 10 bases lay between the germline ends. The CDR3 here is CASSQGRGSEQYF. The CDR3 DNA sequence: TGTGCCAGCAGCCAAGGTAGGGGCTCCGAGCAGTACTTC.

V is TRBV6-8 and J is TRBJ2-5; D unclear. The last part of the DNA fits TRBJ2-7 better; the J call may be wrong. The germline gives CDR1 MNHGY, CDR2 SAAAGT. This CDR3 has 13 residues. This CDR3 reads CASSSGRSYEQYF. CDR3 coding DNA: TGTGCCAGCAGTTCTGGGCGATCCTACGAGCAGTACTTC.

CDR3 nucleotides: TGCGCCAGCAGCCCCCACGTACAGGGGGTGGATGAAAAACTGTTTTTT. This translates into CASSPHVQGVDEKLFF. V usage is TRBV5-1 and J usage is TRBJ1-4; 8 positions match TRBD1. The CDR3 consists of 16 residues. The V segment lost 4 bases and the J segment 6 bases; nucleotides outside the gene matches: 11. Germline CDR1 and CDR2: SGHRS and YFSETQ. Full variable domain (remainder filled in from reference TRBV5-1 and TRBJ1-4): KAGVTQTPRYLIKTRGQQVTLSCSPISGHRSVSWYQQTPGQGLQFLFEYFSETQRNKGNFPGRFSGRQFSNSRSEMNVSTLELGDSALYLCASSPHVQGVDEKLFFGSGTQLSVL.

V gene TRBV15 combines with J gene TRBJ1-6; D is unclear. V was shortened by 0 bases and J by 5 bases, with 8 bases between the two germline ends. Germline V gene data show CDR1 as LNHNV and CDR2 as YYDKDF (reference sequence). CDR3 size: 15 residues. CDR3 loop: CATSRDHTNNSPLHF. In DNA, the CDR3 is TGTGCCACCAGCAGAGATCACACTAATAATTCACCCCTCCACTTT.

The chain carries TRBV7-9 and TRBJ1-2; 9 bases map to TRBD1. CDR1 is SEHNR and CDR2 is FQNEAQ in the germline V gene (reference sequence). The CDR3 sequence is 14 residues long. V shed 5 bases, J shed 2 bases, and the junction held 3 bases outside the gene matches. CDR3 region: CASSVQGANYGYTF. The CDR3 DNA reads TGTGCCAGCAGCGTACAGGGGGCGAACTATGGCTACACCTTC.

This sequence joins TRBV5-6 and TRBJ1-2, with a weak D call TRBD1 (5 bases). Looked up from germline, CDR1 is SGHDT and CDR2 is YYEEEE. This CDR3 has 15 residues. Deletions cut 3 bases from V and 1 base from J, with 13 bases between. The CDR3 loop is CASSSTGVINYGYTF. Written as DNA, the CDR3 is TGTGCCAGCAGCTCCACGGGGGTCATTAACTATGGCTACACCTTC.

The rearrangement links TRBV7-2 to TRBJ2-7, with a weak D call TRBD2 (5 bases). This CDR3 region has 13 residues. Germline values: CDR1 SGHTA, CDR2 FQGNSA. The germline V and J ends were trimmed by 5 bases and 1 base, with 9 bases remaining between them. CDR3 protein: CASSRWTSYEQYF. The CDR3, as DNA: TGTGCCAGCAGCCGTTGGACTTCCTACGAGCAGTACTTC.

This clone was counted a few times. The genes are TRBV30 and TRBJ1-6; 12 nucleotides align to TRBD1. The CDR3 sequence is 19 residues long. CDR1 is GTSNPN and CDR2 is SVGIG in the germline V gene (reference sequence). V gave up 0 bases and J gave up 9 bases; unmatched junction bases: 15. The CDR3 is CAWSVYRDRGLKQGSPLHF. The CDR3 DNA reads TGTGCCTGGAGTGTATACCGGGACAGGGGGCTAAAGCAGGGTTCACCCCTCCACTTT.

The chain recombines TRBV28 with TRBJ2-5, with TRBD2 matching 10 bases. The CDR3 spans 15 residues. After removal of 3 bases from V and 4 bases from J, the junction contained 5 bases not matched to a gene. Germline values: CDR1 MDHEN, CDR2 SYDVKM. The CDR3 DNA follows: TGTGCCAGCAGTTTTGCTAGCGGGGGTACAGAGACCCAGTACTTC. Protein sequence: CASSFASGGTETQYF.